Listed below are T cell receptor beta chains from one sample, sequenced in a study of blood T cell repertoires in COVID-19. TCRdb's copy holds only in-frame clones and misses some; the assay was immunoSEQ multiplex PCR. The top ten hold roughly 10% of the sample, which has 100,000 or so clones, around 87% seen once. The sample consisted of peripheral blood. Every receptor here comes from a woman in her twenties or thirties with acute or convalescent COVID-19. Each CDR3 is given with its conserved first and last residue. A D gene is named only where the DNA matches it firmly. The listing skips clone size in some rows; elsewhere it reads once, few, many or a size class.

V: TRBV14
D: TRBD1
size: few
J: TRBJ2-7
length: 13
DNA: TGTGCCAGCAGCCCTAGGGACAGCGAAAGGCAGTACTTC
CDR3: CASSPRDSERQYF

V: TRBV30
D: TRBD1
size: .
J: TRBJ1-2
length: 13
DNA: TGTGCCTGGAACGACAGGGGGCGCGAGGGCTACACCTTC
CDR3: CAWNDRGREGYTF

V: TRBV27
D: .
size: .
J: TRBJ2-1
length: 15
DNA: TGTGCCAGCAGTTCCTCCACCGGCTCCTACAATGAGCAGTTCTTC
CDR3: CASSSSTGSYNEQFF

V: TRBV24-1
D: TRBD1
size: .
J: TRBJ1-5
length: 14
DNA: TGTGCCACCCAACGACAGGGATCGGAACAGCCCCAGCATTTT
CDR3: CATQRQGSEQPQHF

V: TRBV19
D: .
size: few
J: TRBJ1-2
length: 15
DNA: TGTGCCAGTAGTACTTCGGACACTCGGAACTATGGCTACACCTTC
CDR3: CASSTSDTRNYGYTF

V: TRBV6-5
D: .
size: .
J: TRBJ1-5
length: 14
DNA: TGTGCCAGCAGTTACAGGGAGGGGAATCAGCCCCAGCATTTT
CDR3: CASSYREGNQPQHF

V: TRBV27
D: .
size: .
J: TRBJ1-2
length: 13
DNA: TGTGCCAGCACCCCCGCGACAGGCGATGGCTACACCTTC
CDR3: CASTPATGDGYTF

V: TRBV5-1
D: TRBD1
size: .
J: TRBJ1-5
length: 13
DNA: TGCGCCAGCAGCCCCCAGGGGGGTCAGCCCCAGCATTTT
CDR3: CASSPQGGQPQHF

V: TRBV12-3/TRBV12-4
D: .
size: .
J: TRBJ2-7
length: 12
DNA: TGTGCCAGCGGGCAGCCCGTGGACGAGCAGTACTTC
CDR3: CASGQPVDEQYF

V: TRBV3-1/TRBV3-2
D: .
size: few
J: TRBJ1-2
length: 13
DNA: TGTGCCAGCAGCCAACCGGGAGGGTATGGCTACACCTTC
CDR3: CASSQPGGYGYTF

V: TRBV24-1
D: .
size: .
J: TRBJ1-5
length: 14
DNA: TGTGCCACCGGGCTAGGAGGGTACGACCAGCCCCAGCATTTT
CDR3: CATGLGGYDQPQHF

V: TRBV3-1/TRBV3-2
D: .
size: .
J: TRBJ1-5
length: 13
DNA: TGTGCCAGCAGCGACAGGAGCAATCAGCCCCAGCATTTT
CDR3: CASSDRSNQPQHF

V: TRBV4-2
D: TRBD1
size: .
J: TRBJ2-7
length: 18
DNA: TGTGCCAGCAGCCAAGATTATAGGGTGGGGACAGTAATTCGGGAGCAGTACTTC
CDR3: CASSQDYRVGTVIREQYF

V: TRBV19
D: .
size: .
J: TRBJ1-5
length: 14
DNA: TGTGCCAGTAGTATAGTGGCAATGGATCAGCCCCAGCATTTT
CDR3: CASSIVAMDQPQHF

V: TRBV12-3/TRBV12-4
D: .
size: .
J: TRBJ1-3
length: 13
DNA: TGTGCCAGCAGGGACAGTCTCGGAAACACCATATATTTT
CDR3: CASRDSLGNTIYF

V: TRBV18
D: .
size: .
J: TRBJ2-7
length: 14
DNA: TGTGCCAGCTCACCCCCCGCGACATTCCACGAGCAGTACTTC
CDR3: CASSPPATFHEQYF

V: TRBV19
D: TRBD1
size: few
J: TRBJ1-1
length: 15
DNA: TGTGCCAGTAGTTTCACCGACAGGGGGGGCACTGAAGCTTTCTTT
CDR3: CASSFTDRGGTEAFF

V: TRBV2
D: .
size: once
J: TRBJ1-6
length: 14
DNA: TGTGCCAGCAGTGAGGCGGGATATAATTCACCCCTCCACTTT
CDR3: CASSEAGYNSPLHF

V: TRBV6-5
D: TRBD1
size: .
J: TRBJ1-1
length: 16
DNA: TGTGCCAGCAGTTACTTAAGCCAGGGGGCCGGCACTGAAGCTTTCTTT
CDR3: CASSYLSQGAGTEAFF

V: TRBV15
D: TRBD1
size: few
J: TRBJ2-6
length: 16
DNA: TGTGCCACCAGCCCAGGGGGCTCGTCTGGGGCCAACGTCCTGACTTTC
CDR3: CATSPGGSSGANVLTF

V: TRBV27
D: TRBD1
size: .
J: TRBJ1-4
length: 15
DNA: TGTGCCAGCAGTTTAGGGACAGGGGCCTTTGAAAAACTGTTTTTT
CDR3: CASSLGTGAFEKLFF

V: TRBV24-1
D: .
size: .
J: TRBJ2-3
length: 14
DNA: TGTGCCACCAGTGATCCCAGACAGCTAGATACGCAGTATTTT
CDR3: CATSDPRQLDTQYF

V: TRBV2
D: .
size: .
J: TRBJ2-5
length: 11
DNA: TGTGCCAGCAGTGACGGGGGTGAAACGTACTTC
CDR3: CASSDGGETYF

V: TRBV9
D: .
size: once
J: TRBJ2-6
length: 16
DNA: TGTGCCAGCAGCGTAGCTCGAGGGGGAGGGGCCAACGTCCTGACTTTC
CDR3: CASSVARGGGANVLTF

V: TRBV7-8
D: TRBD1
size: .
J: TRBJ1-5
length: 15
DNA: TGTGCCAGCAGCTCAGGGGGCACCAGCAATCAGCCCCAGCATTTT
CDR3: CASSSGGTSNQPQHF

V: TRBV6-4
D: TRBD2
size: once
J: TRBJ2-3
length: 15
DNA: TGTGCCAGCAGGGCCACGGGGGGGGCCACAGATACGCAGTATTTT
CDR3: CASRATGGATDTQYF

V: TRBV7-6
D: .
size: .
J: TRBJ1-3
length: 16
DNA: TGTGCCAGCAGCTTAGGGACAGCCCTCTCTGGAAACACCATATATTTT
CDR3: CASSLGTALSGNTIYF

V: TRBV6-5
D: .
size: .
J: TRBJ1-1
length: 14
DNA: TGTGCCAGCAGTTACGGCCCCGAGAACACTGAAGCTTTCTTT
CDR3: CASSYGPENTEAFF

V: TRBV4-1
D: .
size: .
J: TRBJ1-2
length: 15
DNA: TGCGCCAGCAGCCAAGAGGAGTCGTTCGGCTATGGCTACACCTTC
CDR3: CASSQEESFGYGYTF

V: TRBV5-1
D: TRBD1
size: .
J: TRBJ2-2
length: 14
DNA: TGCGCCAGTCTAGGGACAGGGCGTACCGGGGAGCTGTTTTTT
CDR3: CASLGTGRTGELFF

V: TRBV28
D: .
size: .
J: TRBJ1-1
length: 15
DNA: TGTGCCAGCAGTTTAGAGATCGGGTTGAACACTGAAGCTTTCTTT
CDR3: CASSLEIGLNTEAFF

V: TRBV28
D: .
size: .
J: TRBJ2-3
length: 12
DNA: TGTGCCACCGCAGAGCGGACAGATACGCAGTATTTT
CDR3: CATAERTDTQYF

V: TRBV2
D: .
size: .
J: TRBJ1-1
length: 14
DNA: TGTGCCAGCAGTGAAGCCGGGGGAATTATTGAAGCTTTCTTT
CDR3: CASSEAGGIIEAFF

V: TRBV2
D: TRBD2
size: .
J: TRBJ2-3
length: 15
DNA: TGTGCCAGCAGTCTTAGCGGGGGGGCAGCAGATACGCAGTATTTT
CDR3: CASSLSGGAADTQYF